The 5 T cell receptor beta chains below come from one sample, sequenced in a study of blood T cell repertoires in COVID-19. Here immunoSEQ multiplex PCR was the method, and the copy in TCRdb shows in-frame clones only, minus some. The top ten hold about 5% of the sample, which has about 250,000 clones, about four fifths seen once. The sample comprised PBMCs or T cells enriched from blood (not recorded which). The receptors were sampled from a man aged 40-50 years who had been exposed to COVID-19.

CDR3 sequence (DNA): TGTGCACATCGGGGGGACCGAGGGAACTATGGCTACACCTTC. This codes for CAHRGDRGNYGYTF. V is TRBV10-3 and J is TRBJ1-2; D perhaps matches TRBD1 (5 bases). Per germline, CDR1 ENHRY and CDR2 SYGVKD. The CDR3 runs to 14 residues.

The rearrangement links TRBV2 to TRBJ1-5, with D maybe TRBD1 (5 bases). CDR1 and CDR2 (germline): SNHLY, FYNNEI. The CDR3 covers 15 residues. The CDR3 spells CARGALDRNNQPQHF. The CDR3, as DNA: TGTGCTCGCGGGGCGTTAGACAGAAACAATCAGCCCCAGCATTTT.

The gene calls are TRBV11-2 and TRBJ1-2; D gene ambiguous. This CDR3 is 16 amino acids long. CDR1 and CDR2 (germline): SGHAT, FQNNGV. V was clipped by 1 base and J by 3 bases, with 15 bases between them. The CDR3 loop reads CASSLGRAGVDYGYTF. The CDR3 DNA reads as TGTGCCAGCAGCTTAGGGCGAGCCGGGGTGGACTATGGCTACACCTTC.

This clone was found a few times. The V call is TRBV7-9, the J call TRBJ2-7; D not resolved. Germline CDR1 SEHNR, CDR2 FQNEAQ (reference sequence). This CDR3 region has 14 residues. V lost 4 bases and J lost 0, with 10 bases in between. The CDR3 DNA is TGTGCCAGCAGCTCCCTACGTAGCTCCTACGAGCAGTACTTC. The encoded protein is CASSSLRSSYEQYF.

There are a few counts of this clone. V gene TRBV19 combines with J gene TRBJ1-2; D call uncertain. This CDR3 comprises 14 residues. V was trimmed by 3 bases and J by 1 base, leaving 9 bases between them. CDR1 is LNHDA, CDR2 SQIVND, per germline (reference sequence). The CDR3 sequence is CASSIEISNYGYTF. In nucleotides, the CDR3 is TGTGCCAGTAGTATCGAGATTAGTAACTATGGCTACACCTTC.